Detailed here is one T cell receptor (beta chain). This clone's antigen is unknown. No per-base quality is available; no much larger clone lies one base away. Inclusion was restricted to participants for whom at least one PBMC sample before ART initiation and at least two post-ART samples were available. Treatment was received in the United States of America by all participants with HIV. Cryopreserved samples of about 1-11 million PBMC were thawed and washed before DNA extraction. At the time of the earliest PBMC sample, participants with HIV were aged between about 20 and 55 years. Per participant, PBMC samples came from 1-4 timepoints prior to ART initiation and 2-8 timepoints following ART initiation, for a median of 7 samples. Serial HIV viral load, CD4+ T-cell count, ART history and demographic data were obtained for every participant. A Qiagen kit on a QIAcube was used to extract genomic DNA from unsorted PBMC, with samples processed in batches of 12.

Sequencing of the TRB variable region was done with the immunoSEQ hsTCRB v3.0 assay at survey level resolution. The targeted TRB sequencing depth was roughly 40,000-55,000 T-cell genomes per sample. TRB libraries were pooled and sequenced on an Illumina MiSeq using a v3 150-cycle kit. Per the original workflow: Analysis of repertoires was carried out in R inside a reproducible Nextflow workflow spanning QC, data transformation and analysis. LymphoSeq2, an R package for exploring AIRR-Seq data, was used to implement the custom analyses. A handful of samples that produced fewer than 5000 total TRB sequences were removed, so 180 or so HIV repertoires were analyzed. Among the roughly 180 retained HIV repertoires, approximately 61 were collected before ART initiation and more than 120 after ART initiation. Each repertoire was downsampled to 5000 TRB nucleotide sequences, and summary statistics were averaged across 100 downsampling iterations. Only TRB sequences with CDR3 regions of at least seven amino acids were retained for analysis. Diversity was measured with a Shannon entropy-derived clonality score and the Gini coefficient. In the repertoire networks, any two of the top 5000 CDR3 amino acid sequences were connected whenever the two sequences differed by an edit distance of one. For TRB CDR3 amino acid sequences, antigen specificity groups and MHC restriction were predicted with GLIPH2. Known CMV, EBV, HIV or tissue antigen associations were flagged by matching CDR3 amino acid sequences against VDJdb and McPAS-TCR. Pre-ART, post-ART and control groups were compared with Wilcoxon signed-rank tests and Holm-Bonferroni correction. TCRdb mirrors the immuneACCESS table, restricted to in-frame sequences. Some clones are absent from its copies; in checked studies, under half trace to an unresolved V gene, and the reason for the others is unknown. V, J and clone size were drawn from that table, and D and trimming were deduced from the DNA. The sample records some 26,000 clones, about 88% of which are singletons. The ten most abundant clones make up roughly 4.8% of the sample.

The data derive from a study of long-term antiretroviral therapy in people with HIV (dated by TCRdb to 2021 to 2024). About the full investigation: The earliest samples were collected about a decade before the 2015 WHO recommendation for immediate ART, when ART was typically delayed until CD4 counts fell. A retrospective serial study tested whether ART initiation and durable HIV suppression were associated with changes in peripheral blood TRB repertoire composition and diversity. A total of 150 to 200 cryopreserved PBMC samples came from 25 to 35 adults with confirmed HIV infection and were collected serially over a mean of roughly 6 years (range 1-12). About 35% of the 30 participants with HIV were female. No cross-contamination during QIAcube processing was seen in test extractions of a monoclonal T-cell line run alongside around 31 polyclonal samples.

Study-wide conclusions, independent of this receptor: Owing to limited PBMC availability, only the TCR beta chain was sequenced, without alpha chain pairing. Expanded TRB clones identified before ART initiation dominated the repertoire across all time points, though the dominance fluctuated and decreased in many PLHIV after ART. The samples span the years 2004 to 2017, and the ART regimens used may be less effective than current regimens. Narrower CDR3 length ranges were observed in HIV repertoires than in controls, and an antigen-experienced repertoire with only a slight naive shift after ART was suggested by the network structure. Inferences about post-ART repertoire changes were limited because no data were available on ART adherence, viral resistance or therapy changes. Because pre-ART samples had limited cell numbers, unsorted PBMC were profiled rather than sorted CD4+ and CD8+ T cells. Starting ART was linked to a significant rise in TRB diversity, yet even with long-term ART the diversity remained significantly lower than in transplant donor controls.

Spanning cysteine to phenylalanine, the CDR3 consists of 16 amino acids. Solely the CDR3 DNA is kept, with 48 bases framed from the first base. CDR1 and CDR2, per the germline V gene, are MNHEY and SVGAGI. V and J are truncated by 0 bases and 6 bases respectively, leaving an intervening sequence of 16 bases. Sequenced here: unsorted PBMCs, sampled around 2.6 years after starting antiretroviral therapy. The TCR comes from a man aged 40-49 years with HIV. The chain links TRBV6-5 with TRBJ2-3, with the D gene too uncertain to name. The CDR3 protein sequence reads: CASSYSLSSAGDTQYF. In nucleotides, the sequence is TGTGCCAGCAGTTACTCGTTAAGCAGCGCTGGGGATACGCAGTATTTT.